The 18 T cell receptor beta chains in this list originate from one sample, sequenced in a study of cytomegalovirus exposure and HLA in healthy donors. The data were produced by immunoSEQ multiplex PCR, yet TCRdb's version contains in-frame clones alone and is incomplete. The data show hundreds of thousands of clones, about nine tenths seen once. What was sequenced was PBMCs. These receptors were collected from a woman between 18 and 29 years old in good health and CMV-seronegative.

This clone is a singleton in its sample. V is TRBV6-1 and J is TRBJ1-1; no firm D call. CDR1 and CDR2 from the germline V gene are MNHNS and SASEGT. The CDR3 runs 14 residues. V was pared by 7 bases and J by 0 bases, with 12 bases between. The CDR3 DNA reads TGTGCCAGCAAAGTCGGCGGTTTGAACACTGAAGCTTTCTTT. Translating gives CASKVGGLNTEAFF.

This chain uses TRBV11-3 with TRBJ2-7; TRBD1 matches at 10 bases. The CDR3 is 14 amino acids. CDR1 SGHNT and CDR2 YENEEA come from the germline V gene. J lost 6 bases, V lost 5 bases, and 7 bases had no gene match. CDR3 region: CASSPGQGGGEQYF. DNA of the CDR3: TGTGCCAGCAGCCCTGGACAGGGGGGCGGCGAGCAGTACTTC.

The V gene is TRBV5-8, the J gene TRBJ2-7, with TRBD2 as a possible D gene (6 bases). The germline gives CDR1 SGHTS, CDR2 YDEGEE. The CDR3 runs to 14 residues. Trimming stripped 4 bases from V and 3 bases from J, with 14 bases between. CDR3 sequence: CASSAFPGVYEQYF. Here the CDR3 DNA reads TGTGCCAGCAGCGCATTCCCGGGAGTCTACGAGCAGTACTTC.

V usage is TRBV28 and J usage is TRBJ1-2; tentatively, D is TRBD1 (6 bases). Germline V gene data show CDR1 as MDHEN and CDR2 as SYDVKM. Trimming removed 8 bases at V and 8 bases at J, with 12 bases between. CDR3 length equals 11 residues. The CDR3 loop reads CASLRGQGYTF. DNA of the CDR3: TGTGCCAGCCTCAGGGGCCAGGGCTACACCTTC.

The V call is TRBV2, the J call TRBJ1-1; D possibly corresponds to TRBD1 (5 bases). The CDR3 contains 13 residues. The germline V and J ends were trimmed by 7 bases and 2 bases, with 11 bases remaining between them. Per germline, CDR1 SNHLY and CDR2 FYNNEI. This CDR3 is CASKLQANTEAFF. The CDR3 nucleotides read TGTGCCAGCAAGCTACAGGCCAACACTGAAGCTTTCTTT. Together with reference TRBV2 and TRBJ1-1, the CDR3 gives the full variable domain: EPEVTQTPSHQVTQMGQEVILRCVPISNHLYFYWYRQILGQKVEFLVSFYNNEISEKSEIFDDQFSVERPDGSNFTLKIRSTKLEDSAMYFCASKLQANTEAFFGQGTRLTVV.

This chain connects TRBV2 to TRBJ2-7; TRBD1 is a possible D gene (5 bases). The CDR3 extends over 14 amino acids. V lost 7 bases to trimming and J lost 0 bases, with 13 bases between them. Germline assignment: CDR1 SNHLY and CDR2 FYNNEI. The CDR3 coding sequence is TGTGCCAGCACCCGGACACTTCTCTCCTACGAGCAGTACTTC. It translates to CASTRTLLSYEQYF.

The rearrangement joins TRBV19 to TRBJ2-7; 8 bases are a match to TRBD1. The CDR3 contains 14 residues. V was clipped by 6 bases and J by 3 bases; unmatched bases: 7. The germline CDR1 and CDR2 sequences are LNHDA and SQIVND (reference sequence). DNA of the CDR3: TGTGCCAGTAGCAAAGGACAGGGCCTCTACGAGCAGTACTTC. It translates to CASSKGQGLYEQYF.

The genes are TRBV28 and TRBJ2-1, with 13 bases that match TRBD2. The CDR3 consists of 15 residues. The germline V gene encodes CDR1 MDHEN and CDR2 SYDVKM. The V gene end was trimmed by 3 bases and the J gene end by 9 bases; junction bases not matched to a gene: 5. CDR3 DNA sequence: TGTGCCAGCAGTTTTGGACTAGCGGGAGCGGTTGAGCAGTTCTTC. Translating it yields CASSFGLAGAVEQFF.

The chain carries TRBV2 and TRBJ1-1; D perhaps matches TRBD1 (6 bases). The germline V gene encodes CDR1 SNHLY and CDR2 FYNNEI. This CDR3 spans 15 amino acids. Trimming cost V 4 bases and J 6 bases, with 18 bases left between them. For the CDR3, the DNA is TGTGCCAGCAGTGTGGCCCTTCAGGGGTCCTCTGAAGCTTTCTTT. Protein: CASSVALQGSSEAFF.

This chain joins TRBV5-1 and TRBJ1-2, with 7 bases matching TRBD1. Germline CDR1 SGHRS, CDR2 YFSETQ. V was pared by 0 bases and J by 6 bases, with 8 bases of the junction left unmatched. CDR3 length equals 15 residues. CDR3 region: CASSLERGQKDGYTF. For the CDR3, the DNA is TGCGCCAGCAGCTTGGAAAGGGGGCAGAAAGATGGCTACACCTTC.

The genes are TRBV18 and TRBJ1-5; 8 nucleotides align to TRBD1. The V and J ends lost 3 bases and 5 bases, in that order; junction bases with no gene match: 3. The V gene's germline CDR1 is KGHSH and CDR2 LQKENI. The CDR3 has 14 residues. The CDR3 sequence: CASSPGQGHQPQHF. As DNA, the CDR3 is TGTGCCAGCTCACCCGGACAGGGTCATCAGCCCCAGCATTTT.

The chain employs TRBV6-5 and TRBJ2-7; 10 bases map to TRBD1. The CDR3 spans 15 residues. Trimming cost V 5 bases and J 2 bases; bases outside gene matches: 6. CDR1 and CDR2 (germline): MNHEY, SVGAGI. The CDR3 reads CASSTRGQGAYEQYF. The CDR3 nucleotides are TGTGCCAGCAGTACCCGTGGACAGGGGGCCTACGAGCAGTACTTC.

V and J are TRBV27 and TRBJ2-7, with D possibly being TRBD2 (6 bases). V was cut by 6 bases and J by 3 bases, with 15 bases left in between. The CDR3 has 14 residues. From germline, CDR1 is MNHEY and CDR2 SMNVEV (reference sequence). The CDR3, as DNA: TGTGCCAGCAGCCTAGCCCGGGGGAACTACGAGCAGTACTTC. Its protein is CASSLARGNYEQYF.

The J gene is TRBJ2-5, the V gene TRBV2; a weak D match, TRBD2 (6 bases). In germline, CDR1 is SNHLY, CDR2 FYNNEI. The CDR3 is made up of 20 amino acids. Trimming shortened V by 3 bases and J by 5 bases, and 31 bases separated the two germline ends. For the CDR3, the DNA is TGTGCCAGCAGTGACAATTTGATCAGTGGCATTTCTAGCGAAAAGGAGACCCAGTACTTC. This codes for CASSDNLISGISSEKETQYF.

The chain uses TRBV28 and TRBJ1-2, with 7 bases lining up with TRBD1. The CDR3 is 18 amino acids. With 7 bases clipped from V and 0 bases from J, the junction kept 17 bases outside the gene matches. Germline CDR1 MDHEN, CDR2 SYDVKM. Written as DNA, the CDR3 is TGTGCCAGCATCATGGGTGTGACAGGGAAAGTAGCTAACTATGGCTACACCTTC. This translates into CASIMGVTGKVANYGYTF.

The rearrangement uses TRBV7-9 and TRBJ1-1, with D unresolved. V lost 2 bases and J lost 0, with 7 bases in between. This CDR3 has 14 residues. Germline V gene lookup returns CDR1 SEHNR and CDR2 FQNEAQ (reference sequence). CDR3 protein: CASSLSRMNTEAFF. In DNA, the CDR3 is TGTGCCAGCAGCTTAAGCCGCATGAACACTGAAGCTTTCTTT.

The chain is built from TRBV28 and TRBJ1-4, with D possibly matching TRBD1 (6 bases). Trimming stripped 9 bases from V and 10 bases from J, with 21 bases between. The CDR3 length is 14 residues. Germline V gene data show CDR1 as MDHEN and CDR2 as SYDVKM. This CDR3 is CASLTLRGPGKLFF. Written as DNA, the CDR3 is TGTGCCAGTCTCACCCTCAGGGGACCGGGAAAACTGTTTTTT.

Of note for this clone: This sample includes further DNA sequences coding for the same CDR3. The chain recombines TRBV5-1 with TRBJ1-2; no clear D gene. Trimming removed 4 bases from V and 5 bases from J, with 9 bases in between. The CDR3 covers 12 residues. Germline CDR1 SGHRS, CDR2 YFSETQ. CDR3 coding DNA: TGCGCCAGCAGCCTTACGGGGTATGGCTACACCTTC. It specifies CASSLTGYGYTF.